This entry concerns a single TCR beta chain. What antigen it recognizes has not been identified. No base qualities exist here, and no much larger clone lies one base off it. The time point label of this sample denotes: week 47, end of study. Each vaccine dose was 300 ug of a 20-mer mutant IDH1 peptide in Montanide, given subcutaneously with topical imiquimod. Patients were given eight vaccinations, in weeks 1, 3, 5, 7, 11, 15, 19 and 23, which matched visits V03 through V10. Donors had newly diagnosed WHO grade 3 or 4 IDH1-mutant astrocytomas with loss of nuclear ATRX. The samples were drawn from NOA16, a multicentre, single-arm, open-label phase I trial in Germany that tested a mutant IDH1 peptide vaccine in humans for the first time. Genomic DNA for TCRB sequencing was isolated from EDTA blood with the DNeasy Blood and Tissue Kit. The germline V gene (reference sequence) yields LNHDA for CDR1 and SQIVND for CDR2. Trimming takes 5 bases off V and 2 bases off J; junction bases not matched to a gene: 11. From the cysteine up to the phenylalanine, the CDR3 has a length of 16 residues. The entry retains the CDR3 DNA only, 48 bases that are in frame from base 1.

The data were obtained in a study of a mutant IDH1 vaccine in newly diagnosed glioma (dated by TCRdb to 2020 to 2023). In terms of the full investigation: Vaccination was initiated 4-6 weeks after radiotherapy alone, or concurrently with temozolomide cycles in the chemotherapy-containing groups. For exploratory analyses, longitudinal TCRB deep sequencing was carried out in about two dozen treated patients wherever samples were available. The week-35 safety follow-up took place at visit V12, and the week-47 end of study took place at visit V13. The 32 treated patients were roughly 62% male and 37.5% female, with a mean age of roughly 40 years. Six visits were used for peripheral blood collection: V03 (baseline), V05, V07, V10, V12 and V13. Before enrollment, most patients had been given radiochemotherapy with temozolomide as standard therapy, while the rest had received either radiotherapy alone or temozolomide alone. The study at large found these results: Immune responses induced by the vaccine were seen in around 93% of patients across multiple MHC alleles. Pseudoprogression seemed to be unrelated to changes in the top peripheral T cell clonotypes found by TCRB sequencing. PBMC samples for TCRB deep sequencing were selected based on availability. It was noted by the authors that analyses of patient blood samples could not be reproduced owing to sample limitations.

The library was built by means of the immunoSEQ multiplex PCR assay. The hsTCRB Kit was used according to the manufacturer's protocol to amplify rearranged TCR beta chain sequences. Sequencing of TCRB libraries was carried out on an Illumina MiSeq. The study's own analysis went as follows. The proprietary platform of the kit vendor was used for demultiplexing, trimming and gene mapping. As stored in TCRdb, this immuneACCESS dataset retains in-frame rearrangements with V and J assigned. A fraction of the clones does not appear; measured against another copy, unresolved V genes explain less than half of the discrepancy, and the remainder lacks a known reason. V, J and clone size are taken as reported in that table, and D and trimming were inferred from the DNA itself. Within this sample are tens of thousands of clones, with 65% to 85% of them counted one time only. 3.5% to 4.5% of the sample goes to the ten largest clones.

The source is a woman under 40 with glioma. Some clones in this sample may be carry-over from other donors' samples. The chain is made from TRBV19 and TRBJ1-1, with 7 bases aligning to TRBD1. The source material was PBMCs, sampled from a glioma patient whose treatment included an IDH1 peptide vaccine. The DNA sequence is given as TGTGCCAGTAGTTCCCGGACAGGACTCTCTAACACTGAAGCTTTCTTT. This yields the protein CASSSRTGLSNTEAFF. The variable domain in full, with residues beyond the CDR3 obtained from the reference TRBV19 and TRBJ1-1 genes, is DGGITQSPKYLFRKEGQNVTLSCEQNLNHDAMYWYRQDPGQGLRLIYYSQIVNDFQKGDIAEGYSVSREKKESFPLTVTSAQKNPTAFYLCASSSRTGLSNTEAFFGQGTRLTVV.